This T cell receptor beta chain was found in a study of CD8+ T cells in alopecia areata. Germline CDR1 reads KGHSH; CDR2 reads LQKENI. The CDR3 has 13 amino acids. The germline V and J ends were trimmed by 3 bases and 3 bases, with 9 bases remaining between them. Treatment in this sample: oral pan-JAK inhibitor, 5-10 mg twice daily. cDNA serving as the sequencing template came from extracted, reverse transcribed RNA. Profiling relied on immunoSEQ multiplex PCR, and the TCRdb table lists in-frame clones only, not all of them. The sample records about 190,000 clones, 60% being singletons. This TCR was sampled from a human donor with alopecia areata. Specimen: CD4+ T cells sorted from blood, collected at week 4, from a patient treated with tofacitinib. The chain links TRBV18 to TRBJ2-7, with D maybe TRBD1 (5 bases). CDR3 protein: CASSPSTDYEQYF. The DNA for the CDR3 is TGTGCCAGCTCACCTTCGACAGACTACGAGCAGTACTTC.